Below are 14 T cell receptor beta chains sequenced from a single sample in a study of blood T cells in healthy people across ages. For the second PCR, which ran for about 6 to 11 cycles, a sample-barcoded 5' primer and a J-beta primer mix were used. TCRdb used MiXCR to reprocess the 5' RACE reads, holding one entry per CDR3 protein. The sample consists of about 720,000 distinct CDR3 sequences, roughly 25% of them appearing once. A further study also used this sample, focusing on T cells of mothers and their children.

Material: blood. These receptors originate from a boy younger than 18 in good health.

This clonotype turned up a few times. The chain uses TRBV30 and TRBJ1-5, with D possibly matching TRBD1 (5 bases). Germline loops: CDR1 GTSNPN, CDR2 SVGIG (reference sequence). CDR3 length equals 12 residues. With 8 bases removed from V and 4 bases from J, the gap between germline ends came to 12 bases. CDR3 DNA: TGTGCCCTCGGGGAGGGGAATCAGCCCCAGCATTTT. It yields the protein CALGEGNQPQHF.

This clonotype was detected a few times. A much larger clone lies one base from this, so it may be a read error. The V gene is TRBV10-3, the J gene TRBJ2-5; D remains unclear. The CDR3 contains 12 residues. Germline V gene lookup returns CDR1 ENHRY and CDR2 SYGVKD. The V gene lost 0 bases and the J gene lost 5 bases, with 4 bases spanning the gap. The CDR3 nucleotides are TGTGCCATCAGTGAGTCAGAGGAGACCCAGTACTTC. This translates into CAISESEETQYF.

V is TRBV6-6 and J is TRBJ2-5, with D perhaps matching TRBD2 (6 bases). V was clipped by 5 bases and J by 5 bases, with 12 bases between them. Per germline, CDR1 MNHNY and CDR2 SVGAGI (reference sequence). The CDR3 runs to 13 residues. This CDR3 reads CASSVTRHETQYF. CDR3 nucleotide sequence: TGTGCCAGCAGTGTGACTAGGCATGAGACCCAGTACTTC.

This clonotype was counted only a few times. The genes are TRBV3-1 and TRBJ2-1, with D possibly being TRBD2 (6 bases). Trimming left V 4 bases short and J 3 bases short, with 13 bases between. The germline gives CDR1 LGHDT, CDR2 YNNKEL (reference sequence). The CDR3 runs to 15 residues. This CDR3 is CASSPLTGDYNEQFF. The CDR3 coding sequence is TGTGCCAGCAGCCCCTTAACGGGAGACTACAATGAGCAGTTCTTC.

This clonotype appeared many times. DNA for the CDR3: TGTGCCAGCAGCTTAATAAGCGGTCGATCCCGCGAGCAGTACTTC. Translating gives CASSLISGRSREQYF. This chain links TRBV11-2 with TRBJ2-7; TRBD2 is a possible D gene (5 bases). V lost 2 bases, J lost 6 bases, and 17 bases lay in between. Germline CDR1 is SGHAT and CDR2 is FQNNGV. There are 15 residues in the CDR3.

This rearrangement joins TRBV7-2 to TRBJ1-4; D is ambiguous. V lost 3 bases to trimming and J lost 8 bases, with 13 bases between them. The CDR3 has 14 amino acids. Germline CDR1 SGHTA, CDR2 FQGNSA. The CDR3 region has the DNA TGTGCCAGCAGCTTTCTCGGCCAGAGGGAAAAACTGTTTTTT. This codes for CASSFLGQREKLFF.

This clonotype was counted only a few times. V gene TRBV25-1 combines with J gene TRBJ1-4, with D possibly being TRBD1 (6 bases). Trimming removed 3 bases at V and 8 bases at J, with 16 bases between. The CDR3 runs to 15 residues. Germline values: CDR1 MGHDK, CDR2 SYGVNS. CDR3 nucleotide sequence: TGTGCCAGCAGTGACCCGACAGGCTATGAAGAAAAACTGTTTTTT. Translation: CASSDPTGYEEKLFF.

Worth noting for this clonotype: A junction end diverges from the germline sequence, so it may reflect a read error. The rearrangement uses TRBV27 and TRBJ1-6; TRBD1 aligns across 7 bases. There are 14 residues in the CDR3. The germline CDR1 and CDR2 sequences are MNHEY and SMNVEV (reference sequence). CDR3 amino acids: CASSFGQDNSPLHF. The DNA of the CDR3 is TGTGCCAGTAGTTTCGGACAGGATAATTCACCCCTCCACTTT.

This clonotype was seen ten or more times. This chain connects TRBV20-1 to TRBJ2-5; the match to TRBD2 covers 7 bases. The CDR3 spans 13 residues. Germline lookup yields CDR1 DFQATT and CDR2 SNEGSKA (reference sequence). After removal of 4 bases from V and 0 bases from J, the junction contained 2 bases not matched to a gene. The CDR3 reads CSATRGNQETQYF. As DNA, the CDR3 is TGCAGTGCTACGCGGGGGAACCAAGAGACCCAGTACTTC.

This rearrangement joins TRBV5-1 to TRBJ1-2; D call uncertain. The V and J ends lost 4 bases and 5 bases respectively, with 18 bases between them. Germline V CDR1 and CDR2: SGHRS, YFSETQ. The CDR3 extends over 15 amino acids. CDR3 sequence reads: CASSPDPDGLYGYTF. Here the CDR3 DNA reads TGCGCCAGCAGCCCTGACCCTGATGGGCTGTATGGCTACACCTTC.

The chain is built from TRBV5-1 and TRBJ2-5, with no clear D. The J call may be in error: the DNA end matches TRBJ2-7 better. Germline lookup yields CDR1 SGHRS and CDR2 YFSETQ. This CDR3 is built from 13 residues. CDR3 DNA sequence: TGCGCCAGCAGCTTGGATTTTTTCTACGAGCAGTACTTC. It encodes CASSLDFFYEQYF.

The CDR3 region has the DNA TGCGCCAGCAGCCGGGACAGTTCCTCCTACGAGCAGTACTTC. Its protein is CASSRDSSSYEQYF. This sequence joins TRBV5-1 and TRBJ2-7, with 7 nucleotides matching TRBD1. Germline trimming cut 4 bases from V and 0 bases from J; bases unmatched to any gene: 4. The CDR3 loop spans 14 amino acids. The germline CDR1 and CDR2 sequences are SGHRS and YFSETQ.

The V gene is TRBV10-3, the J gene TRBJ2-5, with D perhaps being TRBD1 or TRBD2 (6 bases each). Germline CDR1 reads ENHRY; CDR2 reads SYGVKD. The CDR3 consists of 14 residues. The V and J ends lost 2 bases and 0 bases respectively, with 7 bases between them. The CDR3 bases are TGTGCCATCAGTGAGGGGGGGCACCAAGAGACCCAGTACTTC. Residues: CAISEGGHQETQYF.

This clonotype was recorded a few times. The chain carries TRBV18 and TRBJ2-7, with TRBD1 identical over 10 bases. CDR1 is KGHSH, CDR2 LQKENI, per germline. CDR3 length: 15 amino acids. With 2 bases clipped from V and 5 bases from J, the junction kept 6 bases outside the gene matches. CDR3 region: CASSPNSGQGNEQYF. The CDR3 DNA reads TGTGCCAGCTCACCAAATTCGGGACAGGGGAACGAGCAGTACTTC.